Shown below are 4 T cell receptor beta chains from a single sample sequenced in a study of shared clonotypes between healthy human individuals. Profiling relied on immunoSEQ multiplex PCR, and the TCRdb table lists in-frame clones only, not all of them. Of under 2.5 million clones listed, 92% are singletons. Sequenced: naive CD4+ T cells from PBMCs. Subset defined: CD45RA+ positively selected. The receptor set was obtained from a man younger than 30 in good health. Some clones in this sample may be carry-over from other donors' samples.

The chain employs TRBV6-5 and TRBJ1-5; D is undetermined. V lost 5 bases to trimming and J lost 4 bases, with 12 bases between them. The CDR3 covers 14 residues. Per the germline V gene, CDR1 is MNHEY and CDR2 is SVGAGI. In DNA form, the CDR3 reads TGTGCCAGCAGTCCCTCTCGGGGAAATCAGCCCCAGCATTTT. Translation gives CASSPSRGNQPQHF.

The chain uses TRBV6-6 and TRBJ2-1; possibly TRBD2 for D (6 bases). V was clipped by 6 bases and J by 6 bases, with 15 bases between them. The CDR3 sequence is 14 residues long. The germline CDR1 and CDR2 sequences are MNHNY and SVGAGI (reference sequence). CDR3 loop: CASRLNREPNEQFF. DNA for the CDR3: TGTGCCAGCAGGCTCAACCGGGAGCCCAATGAGCAGTTCTTC.

The CDR3 DNA reads as TGTGCCAGCAGTTTATCTCCCCTGGAAAAACTGTTTTTT. It codes for CASSLSPLEKLFF. This sequence joins TRBV28 and TRBJ1-4; D is unresolved. V was shortened by 1 base and J by 8 bases, with 8 bases between the two germline ends. The CDR3 extends over 13 amino acids. Looked up from germline, CDR1 is MDHEN and CDR2 is SYDVKM.

This chain connects TRBV7-3 to TRBJ2-1; D is unclear. The CDR3 covers 17 residues. The V end was cut by 1 base, the J end by 0 bases, with 13 bases between. Germline V CDR1 and CDR2: SGHTA, FQGTGA. CDR3 nucleotide sequence: TGTGCCAGCAGCTTAAGGCCTCCCACCAGCTCCTACAATGAGCAGTTCTTC. It specifies CASSLRPPTSSYNEQFF.